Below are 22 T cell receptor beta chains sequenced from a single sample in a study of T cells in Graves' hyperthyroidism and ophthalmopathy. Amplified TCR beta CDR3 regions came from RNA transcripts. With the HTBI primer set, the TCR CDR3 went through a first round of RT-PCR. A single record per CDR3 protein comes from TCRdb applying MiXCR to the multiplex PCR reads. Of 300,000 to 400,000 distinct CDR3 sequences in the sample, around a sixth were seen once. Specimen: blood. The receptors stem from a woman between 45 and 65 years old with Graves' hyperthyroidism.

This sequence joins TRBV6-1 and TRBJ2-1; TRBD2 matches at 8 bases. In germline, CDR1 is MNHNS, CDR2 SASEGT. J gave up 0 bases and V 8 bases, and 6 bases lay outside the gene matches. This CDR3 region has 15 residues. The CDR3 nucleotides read TGTGCCAGCGGGTCCGGGGGGGCCTCCTACAATGAGCAGTTCTTC. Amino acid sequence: CASGSGGASYNEQFF.

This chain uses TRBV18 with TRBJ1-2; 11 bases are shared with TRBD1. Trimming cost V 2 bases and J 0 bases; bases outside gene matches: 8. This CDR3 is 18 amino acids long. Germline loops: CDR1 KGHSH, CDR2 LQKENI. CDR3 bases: TGTGCCAGCTCACCAGCCGGGACAGGGGGGATTACTAACTATGGCTACACCTTC. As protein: CASSPAGTGGITNYGYTF.

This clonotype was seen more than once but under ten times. CDR3 nucleotides: TGTGCCAGCAGCGTCAGGGGGCCTGGAGAGACCCAGTACTTC. As protein: CASSVRGPGETQYF. The gene calls are TRBV9 and TRBJ2-5; 8 bases are a match to TRBD1. The CDR3 runs to 14 residues. V trimming: 2 bases; J trimming: 4 bases; junction bases outside the gene matches: 4. CDR1 and CDR2 from the germline V gene are SGDLS and YYNGEE.

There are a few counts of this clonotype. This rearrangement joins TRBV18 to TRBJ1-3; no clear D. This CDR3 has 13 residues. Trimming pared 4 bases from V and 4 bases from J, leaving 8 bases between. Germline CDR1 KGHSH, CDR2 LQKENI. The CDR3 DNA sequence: TGTGCCAGCTCACACGACTCCGGAAACACCATATATTTT. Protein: CASSHDSGNTIYF.

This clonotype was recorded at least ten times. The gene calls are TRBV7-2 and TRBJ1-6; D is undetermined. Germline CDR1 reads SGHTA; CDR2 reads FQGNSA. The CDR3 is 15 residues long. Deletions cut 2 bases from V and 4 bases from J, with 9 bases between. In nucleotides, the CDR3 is TGTGCCAGCAGCTTACGGCAACTGTATAATTCACCCCTCCACTTT. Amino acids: CASSLRQLYNSPLHF.

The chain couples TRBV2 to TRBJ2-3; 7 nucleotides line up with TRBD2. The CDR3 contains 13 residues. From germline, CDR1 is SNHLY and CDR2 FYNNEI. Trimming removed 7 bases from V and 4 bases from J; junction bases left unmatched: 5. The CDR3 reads CASTTSRSDTQYF. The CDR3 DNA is TGTGCCAGCACGACTAGCCGCTCAGATACGCAGTATTTT.

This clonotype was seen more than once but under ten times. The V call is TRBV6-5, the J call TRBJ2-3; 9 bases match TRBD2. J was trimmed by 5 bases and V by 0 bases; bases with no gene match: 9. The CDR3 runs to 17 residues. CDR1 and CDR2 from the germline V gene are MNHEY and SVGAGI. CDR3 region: CASSYSGSGGSRDTQYF. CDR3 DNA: TGTGCCAGCAGTTACTCGGGTAGCGGGGGATCTAGAGATACGCAGTATTTT.

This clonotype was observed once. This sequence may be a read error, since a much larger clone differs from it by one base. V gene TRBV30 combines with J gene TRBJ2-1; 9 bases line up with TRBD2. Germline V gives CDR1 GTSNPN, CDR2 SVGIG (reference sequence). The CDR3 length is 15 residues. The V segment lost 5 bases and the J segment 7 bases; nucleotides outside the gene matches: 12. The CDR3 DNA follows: TGTGCCTGGGGTCGTGATAGCGGGAGTTGGAATGAGCAGTTCTTC. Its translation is CAWGRDSGSWNEQFF.

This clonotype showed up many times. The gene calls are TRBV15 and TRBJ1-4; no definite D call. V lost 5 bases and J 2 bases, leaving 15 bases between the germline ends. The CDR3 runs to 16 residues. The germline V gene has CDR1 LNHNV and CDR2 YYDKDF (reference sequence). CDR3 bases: TGTGCCACCAGCCCCTCGAAGGGCATCACTAATGAAAAACTGTTTTTT. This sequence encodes CATSPSKGITNEKLFF.

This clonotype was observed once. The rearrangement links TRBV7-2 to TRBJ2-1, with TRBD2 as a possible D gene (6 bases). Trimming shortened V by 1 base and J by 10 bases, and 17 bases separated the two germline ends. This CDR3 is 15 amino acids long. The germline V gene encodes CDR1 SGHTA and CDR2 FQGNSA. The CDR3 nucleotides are TGTGCCAGCAGCTTAGGTAGCAGCGGGCGTTTGGAGCAGTTCTTC. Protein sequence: CASSLGSSGRLEQFF.

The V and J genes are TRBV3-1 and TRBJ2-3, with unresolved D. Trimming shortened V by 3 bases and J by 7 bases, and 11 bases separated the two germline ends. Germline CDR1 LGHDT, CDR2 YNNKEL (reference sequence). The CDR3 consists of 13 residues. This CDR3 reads CASSHSFGYTQYF. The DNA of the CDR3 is TGTGCCAGCAGCCACTCATTCGGGTATACGCAGTATTTT.

CDR3 sequence (DNA): TGTGCCAGCAGCCCGGCAGGACAGCAGACCAGGGGCACCATATATTTT. Amino acid sequence: CASSPAGQQTRGTIYF. The chain employs TRBV12-3 or TRBV12-4 and TRBJ1-3; D is possibly TRBD1 (6 bases). The CDR3 runs 16 residues. Trimming pared 6 bases from V and 9 bases from J, leaving 24 bases between.

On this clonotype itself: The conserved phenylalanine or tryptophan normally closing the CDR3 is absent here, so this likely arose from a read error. This CDR3 is CASSPGAPTEIYGYTL. The CDR3 region has the DNA TGTGCCAGCTCCCCCGGAGCACCGACAGAAATCTATGGCTACACCCTC. The chain uses TRBV13 and TRBJ1-2, with a tentative D call TRBD1 (5 bases). The CDR3 contains 16 residues. Germline-derived CDR1 and CDR2 are PRHDT and FYEKMQ (reference sequence). The germline V and J ends were trimmed by 8 bases and 4 bases, with 23 bases remaining between them.

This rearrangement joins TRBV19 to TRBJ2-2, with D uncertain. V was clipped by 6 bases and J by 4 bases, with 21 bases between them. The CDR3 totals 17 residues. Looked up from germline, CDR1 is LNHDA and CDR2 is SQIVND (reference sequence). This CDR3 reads CASRPFLSDRATGELFF. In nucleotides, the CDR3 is TGTGCCAGTAGACCCTTCTTATCGGACCGAGCCACCGGGGAGCTGTTTTTT.

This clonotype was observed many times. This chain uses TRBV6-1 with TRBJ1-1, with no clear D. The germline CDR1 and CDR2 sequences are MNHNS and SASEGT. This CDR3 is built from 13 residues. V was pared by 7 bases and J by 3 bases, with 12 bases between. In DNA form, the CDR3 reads TGTGCCAGCACCCCCGCCGGGTACACTGAAGCTTTCTTT. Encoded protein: CASTPAGYTEAFF.

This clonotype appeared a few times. Here the CDR3 DNA reads TGCAGTGCTAGAGTTCGGACAGGGCCTAATGAAAAACTGTTTTTT. Protein product: CSARVRTGPNEKLFF. The genes are TRBV20-1 and TRBJ1-4; 8 nucleotides line up with TRBD1. This CDR3 spans 15 amino acids. J lost 3 bases, V lost 1 base, and 4 bases had no gene match. Germline-derived CDR1 and CDR2 are DFQATT and SNEGSKA (reference sequence).

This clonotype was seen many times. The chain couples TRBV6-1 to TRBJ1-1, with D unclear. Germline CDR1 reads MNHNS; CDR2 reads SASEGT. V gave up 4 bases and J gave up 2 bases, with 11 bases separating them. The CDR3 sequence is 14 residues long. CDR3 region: CASSARGKNTEAFF. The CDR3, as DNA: TGTGCCAGCAGTGCCCGTGGGAAAAACACTGAAGCTTTCTTT.

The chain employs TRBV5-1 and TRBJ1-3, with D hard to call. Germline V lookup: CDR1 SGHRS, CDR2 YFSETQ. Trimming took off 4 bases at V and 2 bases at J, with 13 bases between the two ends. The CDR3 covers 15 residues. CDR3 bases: TGCGCCAGCAGCCCAACCTCCTCTGCTGGAAACACCATATATTTT. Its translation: CASSPTSSAGNTIYF.

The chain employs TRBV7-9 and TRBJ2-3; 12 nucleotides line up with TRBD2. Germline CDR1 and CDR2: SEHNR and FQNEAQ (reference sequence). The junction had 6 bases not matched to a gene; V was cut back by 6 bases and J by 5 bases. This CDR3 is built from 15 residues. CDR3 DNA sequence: TGTGCCAGCAGTTACGGGACTAGCGGGTTAGATACGCAGTATTTT. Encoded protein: CASSYGTSGLDTQYF.

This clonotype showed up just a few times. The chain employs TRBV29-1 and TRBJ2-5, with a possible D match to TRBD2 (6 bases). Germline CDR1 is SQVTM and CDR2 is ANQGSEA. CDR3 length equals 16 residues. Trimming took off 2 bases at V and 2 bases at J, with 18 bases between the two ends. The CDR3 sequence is CSVEIPRRGMQETQYF. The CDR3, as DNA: TGCAGCGTTGAAATTCCCAGGCGGGGTATGCAAGAGACCCAGTACTTC.

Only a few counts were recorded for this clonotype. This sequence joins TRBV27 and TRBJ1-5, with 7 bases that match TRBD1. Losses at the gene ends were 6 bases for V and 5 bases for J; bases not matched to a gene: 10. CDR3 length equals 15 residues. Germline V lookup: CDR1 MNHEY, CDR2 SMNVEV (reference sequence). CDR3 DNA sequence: TGTGCCAGCAGCCACCACAGGGGAGTAGATCAGCCCCAGCATTTT. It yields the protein CASSHHRGVDQPQHF.

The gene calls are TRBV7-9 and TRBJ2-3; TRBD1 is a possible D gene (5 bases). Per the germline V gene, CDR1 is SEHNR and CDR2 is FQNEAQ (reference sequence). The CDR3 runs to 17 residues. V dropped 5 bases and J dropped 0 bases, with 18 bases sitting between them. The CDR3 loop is CASSHTYGHYSTDTQYF. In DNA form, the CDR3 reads TGTGCCAGCAGCCACACATACGGACATTATAGCACAGATACGCAGTATTTT.